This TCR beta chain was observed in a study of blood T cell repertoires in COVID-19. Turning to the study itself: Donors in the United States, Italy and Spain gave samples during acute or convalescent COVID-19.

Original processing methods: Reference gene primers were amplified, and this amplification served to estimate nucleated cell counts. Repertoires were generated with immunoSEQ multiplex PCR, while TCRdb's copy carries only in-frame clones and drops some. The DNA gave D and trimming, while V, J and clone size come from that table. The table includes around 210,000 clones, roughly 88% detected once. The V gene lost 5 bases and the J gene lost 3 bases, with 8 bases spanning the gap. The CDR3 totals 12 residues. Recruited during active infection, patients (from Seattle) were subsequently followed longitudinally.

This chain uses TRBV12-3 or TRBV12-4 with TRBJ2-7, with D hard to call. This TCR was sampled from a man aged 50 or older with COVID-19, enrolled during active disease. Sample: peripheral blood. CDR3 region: CASSLTSYEQYF. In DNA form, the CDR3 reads TGTGCCAGCAGTCTAACGAGCTACGAGCAGTACTTC.